This T cell receptor beta chain was profiled in a study of blood T cell repertoires in COVID-19. Overall study context: Acute and convalescent COVID-19 samples came from the United States, Italy and Spain. T cells, B-cell-depleted T cells, or PBMCs supplied cDNA or gDNA.

Some clones are missing from TCRdb's copy, which holds only in-frame ones; the method was immunoSEQ multiplex PCR. The table shows about 110,000 clones, with around 90% occurring only once. V lost 6 bases, J lost 2 bases, and 11 bases lay in between. The germline CDR1 and CDR2 sequences are SQVTM and ANQGSEA. This CDR3 has 13 residues. Source material: peripheral blood. The rearrangement joins TRBV29-1 to TRBJ2-1; the D gene is possibly TRBD1 (6 bases). This receptor was taken from a woman in her forties or fifties with acute or convalescent COVID-19. CDR3 nucleotides: TGCAGCGTGCAGGGGCGGCCCTACAATGAGCAGTTCTTC. This encodes CSVQGRPYNEQFF.